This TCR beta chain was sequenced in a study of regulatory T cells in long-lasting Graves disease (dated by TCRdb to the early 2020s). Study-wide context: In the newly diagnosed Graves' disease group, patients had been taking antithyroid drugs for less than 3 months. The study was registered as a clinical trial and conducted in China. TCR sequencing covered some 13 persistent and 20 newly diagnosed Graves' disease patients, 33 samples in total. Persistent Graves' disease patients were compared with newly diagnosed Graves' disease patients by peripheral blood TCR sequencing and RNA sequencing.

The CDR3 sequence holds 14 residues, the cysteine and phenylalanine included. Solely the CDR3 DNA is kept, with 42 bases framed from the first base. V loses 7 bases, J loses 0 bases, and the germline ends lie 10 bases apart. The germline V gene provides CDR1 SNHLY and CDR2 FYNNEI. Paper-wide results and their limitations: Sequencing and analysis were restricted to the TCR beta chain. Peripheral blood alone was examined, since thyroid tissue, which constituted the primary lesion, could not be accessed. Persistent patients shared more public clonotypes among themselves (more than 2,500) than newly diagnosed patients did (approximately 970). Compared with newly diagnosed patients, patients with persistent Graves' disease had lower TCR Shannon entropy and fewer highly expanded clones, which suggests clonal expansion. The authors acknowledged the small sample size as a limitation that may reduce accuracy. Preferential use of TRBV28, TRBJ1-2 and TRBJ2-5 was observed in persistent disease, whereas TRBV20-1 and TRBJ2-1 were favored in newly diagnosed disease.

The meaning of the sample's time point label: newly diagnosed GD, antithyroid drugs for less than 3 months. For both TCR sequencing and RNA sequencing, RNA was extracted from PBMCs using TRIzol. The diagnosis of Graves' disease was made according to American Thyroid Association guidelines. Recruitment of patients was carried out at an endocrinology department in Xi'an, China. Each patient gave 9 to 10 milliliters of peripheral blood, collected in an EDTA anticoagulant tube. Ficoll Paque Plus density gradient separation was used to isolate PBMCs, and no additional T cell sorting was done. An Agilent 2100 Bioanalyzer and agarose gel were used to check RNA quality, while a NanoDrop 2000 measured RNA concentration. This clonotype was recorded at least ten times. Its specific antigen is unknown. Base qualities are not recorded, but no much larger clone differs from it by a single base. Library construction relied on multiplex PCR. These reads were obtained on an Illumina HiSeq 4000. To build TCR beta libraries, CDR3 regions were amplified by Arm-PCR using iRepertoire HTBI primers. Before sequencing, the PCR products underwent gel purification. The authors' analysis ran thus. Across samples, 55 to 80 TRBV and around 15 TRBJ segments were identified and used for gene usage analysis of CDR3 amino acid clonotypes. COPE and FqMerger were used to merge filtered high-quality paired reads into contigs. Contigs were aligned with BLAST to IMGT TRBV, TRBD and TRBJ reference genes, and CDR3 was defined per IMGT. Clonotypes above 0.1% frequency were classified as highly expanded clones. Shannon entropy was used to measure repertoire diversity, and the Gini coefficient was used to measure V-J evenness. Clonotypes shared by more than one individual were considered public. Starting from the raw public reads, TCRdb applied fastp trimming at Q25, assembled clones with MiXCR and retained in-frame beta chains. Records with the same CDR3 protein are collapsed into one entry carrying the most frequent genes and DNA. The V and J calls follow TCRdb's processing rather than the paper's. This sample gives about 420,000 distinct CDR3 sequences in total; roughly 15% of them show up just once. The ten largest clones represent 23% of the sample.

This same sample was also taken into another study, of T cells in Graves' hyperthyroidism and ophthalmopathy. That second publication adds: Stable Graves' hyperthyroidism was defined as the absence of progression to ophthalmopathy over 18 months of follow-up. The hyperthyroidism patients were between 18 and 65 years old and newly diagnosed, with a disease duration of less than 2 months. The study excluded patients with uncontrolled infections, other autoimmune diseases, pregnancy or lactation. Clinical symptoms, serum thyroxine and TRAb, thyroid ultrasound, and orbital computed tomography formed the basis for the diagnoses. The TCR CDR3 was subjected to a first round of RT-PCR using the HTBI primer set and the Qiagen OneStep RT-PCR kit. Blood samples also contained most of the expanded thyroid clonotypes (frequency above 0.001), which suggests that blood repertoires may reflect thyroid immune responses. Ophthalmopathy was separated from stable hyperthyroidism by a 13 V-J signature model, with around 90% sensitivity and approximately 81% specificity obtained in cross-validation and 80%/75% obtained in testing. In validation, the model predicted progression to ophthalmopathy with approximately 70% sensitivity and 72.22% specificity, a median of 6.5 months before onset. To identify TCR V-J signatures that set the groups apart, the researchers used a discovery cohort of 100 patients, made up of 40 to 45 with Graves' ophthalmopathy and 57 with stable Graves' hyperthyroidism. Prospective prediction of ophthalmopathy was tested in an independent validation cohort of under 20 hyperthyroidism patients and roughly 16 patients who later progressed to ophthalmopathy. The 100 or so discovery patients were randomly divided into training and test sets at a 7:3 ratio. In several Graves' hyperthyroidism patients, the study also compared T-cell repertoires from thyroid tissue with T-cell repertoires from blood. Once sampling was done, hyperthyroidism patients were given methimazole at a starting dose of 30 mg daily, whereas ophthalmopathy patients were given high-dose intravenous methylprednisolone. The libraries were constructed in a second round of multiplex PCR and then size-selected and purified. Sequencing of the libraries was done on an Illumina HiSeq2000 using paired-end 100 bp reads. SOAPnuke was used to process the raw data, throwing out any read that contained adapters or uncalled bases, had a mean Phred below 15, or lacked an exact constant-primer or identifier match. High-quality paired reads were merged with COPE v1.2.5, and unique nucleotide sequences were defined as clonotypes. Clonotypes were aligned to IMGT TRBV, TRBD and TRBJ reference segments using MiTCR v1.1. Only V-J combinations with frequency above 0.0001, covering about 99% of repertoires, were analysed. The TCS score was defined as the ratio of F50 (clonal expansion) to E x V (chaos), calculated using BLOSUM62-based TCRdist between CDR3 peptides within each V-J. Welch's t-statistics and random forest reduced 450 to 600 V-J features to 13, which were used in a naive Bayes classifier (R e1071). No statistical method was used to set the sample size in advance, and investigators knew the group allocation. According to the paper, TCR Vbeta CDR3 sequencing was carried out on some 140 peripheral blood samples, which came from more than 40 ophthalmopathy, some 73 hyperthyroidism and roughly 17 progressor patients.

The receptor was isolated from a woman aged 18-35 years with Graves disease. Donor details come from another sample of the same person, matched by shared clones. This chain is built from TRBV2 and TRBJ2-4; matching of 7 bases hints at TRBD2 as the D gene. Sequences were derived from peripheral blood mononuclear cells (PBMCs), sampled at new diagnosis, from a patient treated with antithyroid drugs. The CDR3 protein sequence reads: CASTGGEAKNIQYF. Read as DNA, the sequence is TGTGCCAGCACGGGGGGCGAAGCCAAAAACATTCAGTACTTC.